The 9 T cell receptor beta chains below were found in one sample sequenced in a study of CD8+CD57+ T cells in acquired aplastic anemia (dated by TCRdb to 2017 to 2018). The patients picked for sequencing were ones in whom flow cytometry had shown an expansion of CD8+CD57+ cells. Sequencer: Illumina HiSeq 2000. TCR beta VDJ combination and CDR3 sequence profiling used genomic DNA as the template. Starting from the raw public reads, TCRdb applied fastp trimming at Q25, assembled clones with MiXCR and retained in-frame beta chains. Each entry is one CDR3 protein sequence, shown with its most common DNA and genes. This sample is represented by about 200,000 distinct CDR3 sequences; about 62% of them were singletons. About three fifths of the sample rests with the top ten. The sample was sorted CD4+, CD8+, or CD8+CD57+ T cells (not recorded which) from PBMCs. Receptor source: a human donor with aplastic anemia.

On this clonotype itself: One junction end does not reproduce the germline sequence, and a read error may be involved. This sequence joins TRBV7-2 and TRBJ1-3, with a possible D match to TRBD1 (6 bases). Germline CDR1 SGHTA, CDR2 FQGNSA. CDR3 length: 15 amino acids. CDR3 protein: CASSPGTHSGNTICF. DNA for the CDR3: TGTGCCAGCAGCCCCGGGACACACTCTGGAAACACCATATGTTTT. The variable domain in full, with the rest retrieved from reference TRBV7-2 and TRBJ1-3, is GAGVSQSPSNKVTEKGKDVELRCDPISGHTALYWYRQSLGQGLEFLIYFQGNSAPDKSGLPSDRFSAERTGGSVSTLTIQRTQQEDSAVYLCASSPGTHSGNTICFGEGSWLTVV.

This clonotype was recorded once. The rearrangement links TRBV2 to TRBJ1-1; no definite D call. The CDR3 spans 14 residues. Germline loops: CDR1 SNHLY, CDR2 FYNNEI. V was trimmed by 2 bases and J by 11 bases, leaving 18 bases between them. CDR3: CASSESHLLTGAFF. CDR3 sequence (DNA): TGTGCCAGCAGTGAATCTCACCTTTTGACCGGGGCTTTCTTT.

The V call is TRBV14, the J call TRBJ1-6, with TRBD1 as a possible D gene (6 bases). CDR1 and CDR2 (germline): SGHDN, FVKESK. V was shortened by 1 base and J by 8 bases, with 12 bases between the two germline ends. The CDR3 spans 15 residues. Here the CDR3 reads CASSQVRQDYSPLHF. CDR3 nucleotides: TGTGCCAGCAGCCAAGTTCGACAGGACTATTCACCCCTCCACTTT.

The rearrangement joins TRBV20-1 to TRBJ2-1; maybe TRBD2 (5 bases). V was trimmed by 3 bases and J by 11 bases, leaving 23 bases between them. Per the germline V gene, CDR1 is DFQATT and CDR2 is SNEGSKA (reference sequence). The CDR3 is made up of 15 amino acids. CDR3 in amino acids: CSASDEERPQWQQFF. The DNA of the CDR3 is TGCAGTGCTAGTGATGAGGAGCGGCCCCAATGGCAGCAGTTCTTC.

Details on this clonotype: The junction and the germline gene differ at one end; a read error may be behind it. This chain joins TRBV5-1 and TRBJ2-3; 7 positions match TRBD1. CDR1 is SGHRS, CDR2 YFSETQ, per germline. The CDR3 sequence is 16 residues long. The CDR3 here is CASSLIKTGTTDTQYF. In nucleotides, the CDR3 is TGTGCCAGCAGCTTGATAAAGACAGGGACCACAGATACGCAGTATTTT.

The chain links TRBV10-3 to TRBJ1-1; TRBD1 aligns across 7 bases. The J segment lost 4 bases and the V segment lost 4 bases, leaving 6 bases of the junction unmatched. Germline-derived CDR1 and CDR2 are ENHRY and SYGVKD. This CDR3 contains 14 residues. The DNA for the CDR3 is TGTGCCATCAGTGCTGCCCAGGGGGGCACTGAAGCTTTCTTT. Its protein product is CAISAAQGGTEAFF.

The J gene is TRBJ2-7, the V gene TRBV12-3 or TRBV12-4; 13 nucleotides agree with TRBD2. The CDR3 loop spans 14 amino acids. Trimming removed 6 bases from V and 7 bases from J; junction bases left unmatched: 6. The DNA for the CDR3 is TGTGCCAGCAGGCGGGGACTAGCGGGATTTGAGCAGTACTTC. Translation: CASRRGLAGFEQYF.

This clonotype appeared a few times. The chain has TRBV14 and TRBJ1-4; no firm D call. Germline-derived CDR1 and CDR2 are SGHDN and FVKESK. CDR3 size: 15 residues. The V end was cut by 1 base, the J end by 8 bases, with 14 bases between. Written as DNA, the CDR3 is TGTGCCAGCAGCCAAGTTCGACAAAGAAAAGAAAAACTGTTTTTT. This gives the protein CASSQVRQRKEKLFF.

This clonotype showed up just once. A much larger clone is a single base away; this may be a read error. The chain carries TRBV6-5 and TRBJ1-4, with D possibly TRBD1 on 5 matching bases. Looked up from germline, CDR1 is MNHEY and CDR2 is SVGAGI. There are 13 residues in the CDR3. The CDR3 sequence: CASSDDSWEKLLF. CDR3 nucleotides: TGTGCCAGCAGTGACGACAGTTGGGAAAAACTGCTTTTT.